Below, 17 T cell receptor beta chains from the same sample are listed, as sequenced in a study of somatic mutations in cytotoxic T cells in rheumatoid arthritis (TCRdb year 2017). Libraries were made using the immunoSEQ multiplex PCR assay. TCRdb carries this immuneACCESS record with in-frame sequences only. Its versions omit some clonotypes, under half of them owing to an unresolved V gene in the studies checked, with the rest unexplained. The sample records 15,000 to 20,000 clones, roughly four fifths of which are singletons. The ten largest clones represent about 14% of the sample. The sample was CD8+ T cells sorted from blood. These receptors were collected from an adult with rheumatoid arthritis.

The chain recombines TRBV6-5 with TRBJ1-5; D is possibly TRBD1 (5 bases). The ends were cut back, 2 bases at V and 4 bases at J, with 9 bases in the middle. CDR3 length equals 14 residues. CDR1 and CDR2 from the germline V gene are MNHEY and SVGAGI. In nucleotides, the CDR3 is TGTGCCAGCAGTTACGGGGCGGAAAATCAGCCCCAGCATTTT. Translating gives CASSYGAENQPQHF.

The chain uses TRBV29-1 and TRBJ2-2; D not certain. V was shortened by 1 base and J by 1 base, with 4 bases between the two germline ends. CDR1 is SQVTM and CDR2 is ANQGSEA in the germline V gene. CDR3 length: 13 residues. The CDR3 DNA follows: TGCAGCGTTGAAGTAGTGAACACCGGGGAGCTGTTTTTT. Translating gives CSVEVVNTGELFF.

The rearrangement links TRBV30 to TRBJ2-7, with D perhaps matching TRBD1 (6 bases). Germline CDR1 reads GTSNPN; CDR2 reads SVGIG (reference sequence). V was pared by 4 bases and J by 4 bases, with 14 bases between. This CDR3 has 13 residues. The CDR3 bases are TGTGCCTGGAACACAGGGAATCCATACGAGCAGTACTTC. Encoded protein: CAWNTGNPYEQYF. Based on the CDR3 plus reference TRBV30 and TRBJ2-7, the full variable domain is SQTIHQWPATLVQPVGSPLSLECTVEGTSNPNLYWYRQAAGRGLQLLFYSVGIGQISSEVPQNLSASRPQDRQFILSSKKLLLSDSGFYLCAWNTGNPYEQYFGPGTRLTVT.

The rearrangement links TRBV4-3 to TRBJ1-1, with 7 bases fitting TRBD1. Trimming took 4 bases from V and 4 from J; bases not matched to a gene: 3. Germline lookup yields CDR1 LGHNA and CDR2 YSLEER. The CDR3 length is 13 residues. CDR3 amino acids: CASSLTGVTEAFF. The DNA for the CDR3 is TGCGCCAGCAGCCTTACAGGGGTCACTGAAGCTTTCTTT.

The chain employs TRBV19 and TRBJ1-2; D ambiguous. In germline, CDR1 is LNHDA, CDR2 SQIVND (reference sequence). The ends were cut back, 1 base at V and 0 bases at J, with 9 bases in the middle. The CDR3 consists of 15 residues. The CDR3 DNA sequence: TGTGCCAGTAGTATAGGGGTAACAGCTAACTATGGCTACACCTTC. Protein product: CASSIGVTANYGYTF. Based on the CDR3 plus reference TRBV19 and TRBJ1-2, the full variable domain is DGGITQSPKYLFRKEGQNVTLSCEQNLNHDAMYWYRQDPGQGLRLIYYSQIVNDFQKGDIAEGYSVSREKKESFPLTVTSAQKNPTAFYLCASSIGVTANYGYTFGSGTRLTVV.

This chain uses TRBV28 with TRBJ2-5; 8 bases are shared with TRBD1. The CDR3 totals 14 residues. In germline, CDR1 is MDHEN, CDR2 SYDVKM. After removal of 5 bases from V and 6 bases from J, the junction contained 8 bases not matched to a gene. The CDR3 nucleotides are TGTGCCAGCAGTAGCGGCCGACAGGGGAAGACCCAGTACTTC. Protein product: CASSSGRQGKTQYF. Full variable domain (missing parts from reference TRBV28 and TRBJ2-5): DVKVTQSSRYLVKRTGEKVFLECVQDMDHENMFWYRQDPGLGLRLIYFSYDVKMKEKGDIPEGYSVSREKKERFSLILESASTNQTSMYLCASSSGRQGKTQYFGPGTRLLVL.

V is TRBV6-5 and J is TRBJ1-5, with 7 positions matching TRBD1. V lost 0 bases, J lost 6 bases, and 2 bases stayed unmatched. Germline V gene sequence: CDR1 MNHEY, CDR2 SVGAGI. The CDR3 runs to 14 residues. The CDR3 loop reads CASSYSTGTQPQHF. The CDR3 coding sequence is TGTGCCAGCAGTTACTCGACAGGGACTCAGCCCCAGCATTTT.

The CDR3 is CASSPTGGGGATGELFF. CDR3 DNA sequence: TGCGCCAGCAGCCCCACGGGGGGCGGGGGGGCTACCGGGGAGCTGTTTTTT. The rearrangement uses TRBV4-1 and TRBJ2-2, with TRBD2 matching 9 bases. The CDR3 consists of 17 residues. Germline values: CDR1 MGHRA, CDR2 YSYEKL. The V and J ends lost 4 bases and 5 bases, in that order; junction bases with no gene match: 11.

The V gene is TRBV2, the J gene TRBJ2-3, with TRBD1 as a possible D gene (6 bases). Germline loops: CDR1 SNHLY, CDR2 FYNNEI. Trimming took 0 bases from V and 1 from J, leaving 20 bases between them. This CDR3 comprises 19 residues. Here the CDR3 DNA reads TGTGCCAGCAGTGAAGCGCTTTACCCACAGGGTGTACGCACAGATACGCAGTATTTT. The encoded protein is CASSEALYPQGVRTDTQYF.

The chain recombines TRBV28 with TRBJ2-2, with 9 bases aligning to TRBD2. The CDR3 covers 14 residues. The trim removed 4 bases at V and 5 bases at J, leaving 2 bases unmatched. Germline V gene lookup returns CDR1 MDHEN and CDR2 SYDVKM. CDR3 residues: CASSWAGGTGELFF. The CDR3 region has the DNA TGTGCCAGCAGTTGGGCGGGGGGGACCGGGGAGCTGTTTTTT.

The chain has TRBV9 and TRBJ2-5; 10 bases agree with TRBD2. Looked up from germline, CDR1 is SGDLS and CDR2 is YYNGEE. J was trimmed by 2 bases and V by 0 bases; bases with no gene match: 4. This CDR3 has 16 amino acids. The CDR3 reads CASSVGAGGMQETQYF. The CDR3 region has the DNA TGTGCCAGCAGCGTAGGAGCGGGAGGGATGCAAGAGACCCAGTACTTC.

This clone was found a few times. The chain uses TRBV5-6 and TRBJ2-7; TRBD1 aligns across 9 bases. Trimming cost V 2 bases and J 0 bases; bases outside gene matches: 3. The CDR3 covers 15 residues. The germline V gene encodes CDR1 SGHDT and CDR2 YYEEEE. CDR3 protein: CASSFGTGSSYEQYF. The CDR3 DNA is TGTGCCAGCAGCTTCGGGACAGGGAGCTCCTACGAGCAGTACTTC.

The rearrangement joins TRBV28 to TRBJ2-1; no clear D. The germline V gene has CDR1 MDHEN and CDR2 SYDVKM. V shed 8 bases and J shed 1 base, with 12 bases lying between them. There are 14 residues in the CDR3. The CDR3 DNA sequence: TGTGCCAGCTCCTCTAGGATTTCCTACAATGAGCAGTTCTTC. This encodes CASSSRISYNEQFF. The entire variable domain, with the rest obtained from reference TRBV28 and TRBJ2-1, is as follows: DVKVTQSSRYLVKRTGEKVFLECVQDMDHENMFWYRQDPGLGLRLIYFSYDVKMKEKGDIPEGYSVSREKKERFSLILESASTNQTSMYLCASSSRISYNEQFFGPGTRLTVL.

The rearrangement joins TRBV4-2 to TRBJ1-1; D may be TRBD1 (6 bases). CDR3 length: 16 residues. Trimming pared 4 bases from V and 6 bases from J, leaving 21 bases between. CDR1 and CDR2 (germline): LGHNA, YNFKEQ. The CDR3 bases are TGTGCCAGCAGCCCTATTCCGGGCACAGGGCTGGCTGAAGCTTTCTTT. Translation gives CASSPIPGTGLAEAFF.

This clone was detected only a few times. This chain uses TRBV30 with TRBJ1-1, with D hard to call. V dropped 4 bases and J dropped 5 bases, with 14 bases sitting between them. Germline V gives CDR1 GTSNPN, CDR2 SVGIG (reference sequence). The length of the CDR3 is 13 residues. CDR3 loop: CAWTSRGLTEAFF. The CDR3 coding sequence is TGTGCCTGGACCTCCCGAGGATTGACTGAAGCTTTCTTT.

This clone came up a few times. J is TRBJ2-2 and V is TRBV7-8, with D possibly matching TRBD1 (7 bases). V was cut by 4 bases and J by 1 base, with 16 bases left in between. The CDR3 extends over 17 amino acids. Germline lookup yields CDR1 SGHVS and CDR2 FQNEAQ. The CDR3 DNA sequence: TGTGCCAGCAGCTCTATATCAGGGGGAGGGAACACCGGGGAGCTGTTTTTT. It yields the protein CASSSISGGGNTGELFF.

The chain employs TRBV4-3 and TRBJ1-1; D unresolved. The V and J ends lost 7 bases and 2 bases respectively, with 23 bases between them. In germline, CDR1 is LGHNA, CDR2 YSLEER. The CDR3 sequence is 17 residues long. CDR3 amino acids: CASTHSRGLDRNTEAFF. The CDR3 DNA reads TGCGCCAGCACCCATAGTCGGGGTCTCGATAGAAACACTGAAGCTTTCTTT.